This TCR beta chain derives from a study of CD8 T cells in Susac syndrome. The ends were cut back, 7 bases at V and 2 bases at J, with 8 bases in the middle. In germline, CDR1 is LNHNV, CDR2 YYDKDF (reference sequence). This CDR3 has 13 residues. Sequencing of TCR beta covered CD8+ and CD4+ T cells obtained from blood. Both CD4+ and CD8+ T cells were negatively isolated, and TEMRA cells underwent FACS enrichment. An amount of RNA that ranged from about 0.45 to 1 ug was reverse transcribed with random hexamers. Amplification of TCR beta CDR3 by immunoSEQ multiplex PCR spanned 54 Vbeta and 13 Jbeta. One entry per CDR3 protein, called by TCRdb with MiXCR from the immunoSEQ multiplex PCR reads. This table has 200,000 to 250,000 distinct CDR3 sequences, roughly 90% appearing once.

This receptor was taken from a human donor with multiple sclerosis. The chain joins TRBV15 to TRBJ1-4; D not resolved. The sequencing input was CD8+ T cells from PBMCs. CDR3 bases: TGTGCCACCAACGGCCGGACTAATGAAAAACTGTTTTTT. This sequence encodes CATNGRTNEKLFF. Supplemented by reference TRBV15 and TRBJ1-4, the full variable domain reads DAMVIQNPRYQVTQFGKPVTLSCSQTLNHNVMYWYQQKSSQAPKLLFHYYDKDFNNEADTPDNFQSRRPNTSFCFLDIRSPGLGDTAMYLCATNGRTNEKLFFGSGTQLSVL.